These T cell receptor beta chains were read from a single sample in a study of cytomegalovirus exposure and HLA in healthy donors. Sequenced by immunoSEQ multiplex PCR; TCRdb stores in-frame clones only, minus some. The sample yields roughly 200,000 clones, around 80% seen once. The sample consisted of PBMCs. These receptors all come from a woman in her twenties or thirties in good health and CMV-seropositive. CDR3s include the opening cysteine and the closing phenylalanine or tryptophan. D genes are given only for firm matches. For some rows the clone size is stated as once, few or many, or as a class when expanded; others skip it.

V: TRBV9
size: once
D: TRBD1
J: TRBJ2-5
DNA: TGTGCCAGCAGCGGAAGGACAGGGGCTGAGACCCAGTACTTC
CDR3: CASSGRTGAETQYF

V: TRBV6-4
size: -
D: TRBD1
J: TRBJ2-1
DNA: TGTGCCAGCAGTAGGGACAGGGGCGGCAATGAGCAGTTCTTC
CDR3: CASSRDRGGNEQFF

V: TRBV4-3
size: -
D: -
J: TRBJ2-4
DNA: TGCGCCAGCAGCCCTGGGCTGGGCATTCAGTACTTC
CDR3: CASSPGLGIQYF

V: TRBV21-1
size: -
D: -
J: TRBJ2-5
DNA: TGTGCCAGCACTGGCGGGAGGGCCGGGGAGACCCAGTACTTC
CDR3: CASTGGRAGETQYF

V: TRBV4-1
size: -
D: TRBD1
J: TRBJ1-6
DNA: TGCGCCAGCAGCCCACCTTCAGGGGGCAATTCACCCCTCCACTTT
CDR3: CASSPPSGGNSPLHF

V: TRBV2
size: -
D: TRBD1
J: TRBJ2-1
DNA: TGTGCCAGCAGGAAACTGACAGGGGCGCTAGGGATCTCCTACAATGAGCAGTTCTTC
CDR3: CASRKLTGALGISYNEQFF

V: TRBV19
size: -
D: -
J: TRBJ1-2
DNA: TGTGCCAGTAGCTTCCTCTCGACAGGACCGAGGAGTACTACCTTC
CDR3: CASSFLSTGPRSTTF

V: TRBV6-1
size: -
D: TRBD1
J: TRBJ2-5
DNA: TGTGCCAGCAGAGGGACAGGCGGCATTGGAGAGACCCAGTACTTC
CDR3: CASRGTGGIGETQYF

V: TRBV21-1
size: once
D: -
J: TRBJ1-1
DNA: TGTGCCAGCAGCAAAACCGGGGGGCAAGGGAACACTGAAGCTTTCTTT
CDR3: CASSKTGGQGNTEAFF

V: TRBV19
size: -
D: -
J: TRBJ1-1
DNA: TGTGCCAGTAGTGACGAGGTTATGGGCACTGAAGCTTTCTTT
CDR3: CASSDEVMGTEAFF

V: TRBV11-2
size: -
D: -
J: TRBJ2-1
DNA: TGTGCCAGCAGCTTAGATACCCGGGACTCCTACAATGAGCAGTTCTTC
CDR3: CASSLDTRDSYNEQFF

V: TRBV7-9
size: -
D: TRBD2
J: TRBJ2-7
DNA: TGTGCCAGCAGCTCCGGGACTAGCGGCTCCTACGAGCAGTACTTC
CDR3: CASSSGTSGSYEQYF

V: TRBV5-1
size: -
D: -
J: TRBJ1-2
DNA: TGCGCCAGCAGCTTGGCGGGGGTAGGCTATGGCTACACCTTC
CDR3: CASSLAGVGYGYTF

V: TRBV27
size: -
D: TRBD1
J: TRBJ1-1
DNA: TGTGCCAGCAGTTTGGTACAGGGGGCTGAAGCTTTCTTT
CDR3: CASSLVQGAEAFF

V: TRBV9
size: -
D: -
J: TRBJ1-1
DNA: TGTGCCAGCAGCCAGGCCACCCCGAACACCGATGAAGCTTTCTTT
CDR3: CASSQATPNTDEAFF

V: TRBV7-2
size: -
D: TRBD1
J: TRBJ2-1
DNA: TGTGCCAGCAGCTTAGTCGGACAGGGCTACAATGAGCAGTTCTTC
CDR3: CASSLVGQGYNEQFF

V: TRBV5-6
size: -
D: -
J: TRBJ1-1
DNA: TGTGCCAGCAGCTTGGCCGGACACTTGAACACTGAAGCTTTCTTT
CDR3: CASSLAGHLNTEAFF

V: TRBV10-1
size: -
D: TRBD2
J: TRBJ2-3
DNA: TGCGCCAGAGCTGGCGGGGGGAGTACTAGCACAGATACGCAGTATTTT
CDR3: CARAGGGSTSTDTQYF

V: TRBV29-1
size: -
D: TRBD1
J: TRBJ1-4
DNA: TGCAGCGTTGAGAAGGGGGCTGGTGAAAAACTGTTTTTT
CDR3: CSVEKGAGEKLFF

V: TRBV4-3
size: -
D: TRBD1
J: TRBJ2-7
DNA: TGCGCCAGCAGCCAAGATTTTTCACAGGGGAGAGGGTACGAGCAGTACTTC
CDR3: CASSQDFSQGRGYEQYF

V: TRBV27
size: -
D: -
J: TRBJ1-2
DNA: TGTGCCAGCAGTCCCCCCGGACTGATTCGTGGCTACACCTTC
CDR3: CASSPPGLIRGYTF

V: TRBV6-5
size: -
D: TRBD1
J: TRBJ2-5
DNA: TGTGCCAGCAGTTACGACAGGGGCCGAGAGACCCAGTACTTC
CDR3: CASSYDRGRETQYF

V: TRBV27
size: once
D: TRBD1
J: TRBJ2-7
DNA: TGTGCCACCAGGGACAGGGGCTACGAGCAGTACTTC
CDR3: CATRDRGYEQYF

V: TRBV7-9
size: -
D: -
J: TRBJ1-1
DNA: TGTGCCAGCAGCTCCTCAGGGAACACTGAAGCTTTCTTT
CDR3: CASSSSGNTEAFF

V: TRBV6-1
size: -
D: -
J: TRBJ1-4
DNA: TGTGCCAGCAGTTTGACAGCTACAACTAATGAAAAACTGTTTTTT
CDR3: CASSLTATTNEKLFF

V: TRBV5-1
size: -
D: -
J: TRBJ2-2
DNA: TGCGCCAGCAGCGTCAGCCCGGTCCAGGCCGGGGAGCTGTTTTTT
CDR3: CASSVSPVQAGELFF

V: TRBV10-3
size: -
D: TRBD2
J: TRBJ2-5
DNA: TGTGCCATCGGGATTGCGGCGGGAGGGCCCACAGAGACCCAGTACTTC
CDR3: CAIGIAAGGPTETQYF

V: TRBV6-5
size: few
D: TRBD1
J: TRBJ1-1
DNA: TGTGCCAGCAGCCTGACAGGGGCTAGGACTGAAGCTTTCTTT
CDR3: CASSLTGARTEAFF

V: TRBV11-2
size: -
D: -
J: TRBJ2-5
DNA: TGTGCCAGCAGCTCCCCGGGATTCCAAGAGACCCAGTACTTC
CDR3: CASSSPGFQETQYF

V: TRBV27
size: -
D: -
J: TRBJ1-2
DNA: TGTGCCAGCAGTCCTTACAGTCTTTATGGCTACACCTTC
CDR3: CASSPYSLYGYTF

V: TRBV5-8
size: -
D: TRBD1
J: TRBJ2-1
DNA: TGTGCCAGCACCCCGGACAGGAACTTTTACAATGAGCAGTTCTTC
CDR3: CASTPDRNFYNEQFF

V: TRBV6-1
size: once
D: -
J: TRBJ2-1
DNA: TGTGCCAGCGTAGCTGGCCGCAGCTCCTACAATGAGCAGTTCTTC
CDR3: CASVAGRSSYNEQFF

V: TRBV5-1
size: -
D: TRBD1
J: TRBJ1-2
DNA: TGCGCCAGCAGCCGGCCGGACAGGGGCCTCTATGGCTACACCTTC
CDR3: CASSRPDRGLYGYTF

V: TRBV9
size: once
D: TRBD2
J: TRBJ2-1
DNA: TGTGCCAGCAGCGCGCAGACTAGCGGGACAACGAGGTCCTACAATGAGCAGTTCTTC
CDR3: CASSAQTSGTTRSYNEQFF

V: TRBV5-1
size: -
D: -
J: TRBJ1-1
DNA: TGCGCCAGCAGCTTGGACAGAATGAACACTGAAGCTTTCTTT
CDR3: CASSLDRMNTEAFF

V: TRBV4-3
size: -
D: -
J: TRBJ1-2
DNA: TGCGCCAGCAGCCAAGAACAGGGTCCGTATGGCTACACCTTC
CDR3: CASSQEQGPYGYTF

V: TRBV7-2
size: -
D: TRBD2
J: TRBJ2-3
DNA: TGTGCCAGCAGCTCTCGGACTAGCGGTAGCACAGATACGCAGTATTTT
CDR3: CASSSRTSGSTDTQYF

V: TRBV7-8
size: -
D: -
J: TRBJ1-1
DNA: TGTGCCAGCAGCCAGGTGGAGAACACTGAAGCTTTCTTT
CDR3: CASSQVENTEAFF

V: TRBV5-1
size: -
D: TRBD2
J: TRBJ2-7
DNA: TGCGCCAGCAGCTTACGACTAGCCTTAATCGGCTACGAGCAGTACTTC
CDR3: CASSLRLALIGYEQYF

V: TRBV6-5
size: -
D: TRBD2
J: TRBJ2-2
DNA: TGTGCCAGCAGTCGGGAGGCCGGGGAGCTGTTTTTT
CDR3: CASSREAGELFF

V: TRBV10-3
size: -
D: -
J: TRBJ1-6
DNA: TGTGCCATCAGTGTGGTACAGCTTAATTCACCCCTCCACTTT
CDR3: CAISVVQLNSPLHF

V: TRBV15
size: -
D: -
J: TRBJ1-6
DNA: TGTGCCACCAGCAGTAACAGGGACTATAATTCACCCCTCCACTTT
CDR3: CATSSNRDYNSPLHF

V: TRBV18
size: -
D: TRBD2
J: TRBJ2-5
DNA: TGTGCCAGCTCACCACCCAGACTAGCGGGAGGTGCCTTGGCCCAGTACTTC
CDR3: CASSPPRLAGGALAQYF

V: TRBV2
size: -
D: TRBD2
J: TRBJ2-7
DNA: TGTGCCACCCCAGGACCGGGACTAGCGGCTGACGAGCAGTACTTC
CDR3: CATPGPGLAADEQYF

V: TRBV7-9
size: -
D: TRBD2
J: TRBJ2-1
DNA: TGTGCCAGCAGCTTGCGGACTAGCGGGGAGCTGCCCCCGGTCTTC
CDR3: CASSLRTSGELPPVF

V: TRBV7-2
size: -
D: TRBD1
J: TRBJ1-2
DNA: TGTGCCAGCAGCTTAACCCAGGGGACAGGGGGCTATGGCTACACCTTC
CDR3: CASSLTQGTGGYGYTF

V: TRBV5-1
size: -
D: -
J: TRBJ1-2
DNA: TGCGCCAGCAGCCCCTCCGGGGGGCGGATGGACTATGGCTACACCTTC
CDR3: CASSPSGGRMDYGYTF

V: TRBV5-1
size: -
D: TRBD2
J: TRBJ2-1
DNA: TGCGCCAGTTCGACTAGCGGGGGTTACAATGAGCAGTTCTTC
CDR3: CASSTSGGYNEQFF

V: TRBV6-1
size: -
D: -
J: TRBJ2-7
DNA: TGTGCCAGCAGTGAAATGGGCGGGGCCTACGAGCAGTACTTC
CDR3: CASSEMGGAYEQYF

V: TRBV9
size: -
D: -
J: TRBJ1-2
DNA: TGTGCCAGCAGCGTAGCAGGGGCCAACTATGGCTACACCTTC
CDR3: CASSVAGANYGYTF

V: TRBV6-5
size: -
D: -
J: TRBJ2-7
DNA: TGTGCCAGCAGCTTGGGCGGGAACTACGAGCAGTACTTC
CDR3: CASSLGGNYEQYF

V: TRBV6-5
size: -
D: -
J: TRBJ2-3
DNA: TGTGCCAGCAGTCCTACAGGGCCTAGCACAGATACGCAGTATTTT
CDR3: CASSPTGPSTDTQYF

V: TRBV5-1
size: -
D: -
J: TRBJ1-1
DNA: TGCGCCAGCAGCTTGGAAGGGGCAGGGATGGACACTGAAGCTTTCTTT
CDR3: CASSLEGAGMDTEAFF